The rows below give T cell receptor beta chains drawn from one sample of a study of T-cell reconstitution after alpha-beta-depleted transplantation in children. TCRdb reprocessed the PCR reads via MiXCR and lists one record per CDR3 protein. The sample yields roughly 500,000 distinct CDR3 sequences, 18% seen once. The sample here was PBMCs from the stem cell graft donor, taken from the stem cell graft. The receptors originated from a human donor who donated a stem cell graft to a child with acute lymphoblastic leukemia. The CDR3 runs from the conserved cysteine through the conserved F or W. A D gene is named only where the DNA matches it firmly. The listing skips clone size in some rows; elsewhere it reads once, few, many or a size class.

j_call | v_call | d_call | clone_size | cdr3_nt | cdr3_aa
TRBJ1-2 | TRBV29-1 | NA | NA | TGCAGCGTTGTTGGCAGTTACTATGGCTACACCTTC | CSVVGSYYGYTF
TRBJ1-6 | TRBV5-8 | NA | NA | TGTGCCAGCAGCTTGGTGCGACCCTCCTATAATTCACCCCTCCACTTT | CASSLVRPSYNSPLHF
TRBJ2-3 | TRBV20-1 | TRBD2 | few | TGCAGTGCTTCTAGCGGGGGCGATACGCAGTATTTT | CSASSGGDTQYF
TRBJ2-7 | TRBV30 | TRBD2 | NA | TGTGCCTGGAGTGGGACTAGCGAGACCTACGAGCAGTACTTC | CAWSGTSETYEQYF
TRBJ2-1 | TRBV9 | TRBD1 | NA | TGTGCCAGCAGCGACGGACAGGGTCTTAAGAATGAGCAGTTCTTC | CASSDGQGLKNEQFF
TRBJ2-1 | TRBV29-1 | TRBD1 | NA | TGCAGCGTGGCGGACAGGGCCGAGCAGTTCTTC | CSVADRAEQFF
TRBJ1-3 | TRBV9 | NA | once | TGTGCCAGCAGCGTAGCCTGGGCCTCTGGAAACACCATATATTTT | CASSVAWASGNTIYF
TRBJ2-2 | TRBV19 | TRBD1 | few | TGTGCCGCCAGTACAGGGGGCTTCACCGGGGAGCTGTTTTTT | CAASTGGFTGELFF
TRBJ2-1 | TRBV6-1 | NA | few | TGTGCCAGCGGACACAGGGGAGGGGGTTACAATGAGCAGTTCTTC | CASGHRGGGYNEQFF
TRBJ2-3 | TRBV7-3 | NA | few | TGTGCCAGCAGCCACGAGCTCAGCACAGATACGCAGTATTTT | CASSHELSTDTQYF
TRBJ2-3 | TRBV18 | TRBD2 | NA | TGTGCCAGCTCACCACAGTTGGCTAGCGGGAGAGGCACAGATACGCAGTATTTT | CASSPQLASGRGTDTQYF
TRBJ1-4 | TRBV5-1 | TRBD1 | NA | TGCGCCAGCACCTTCGACAGGGGGTACGAAAAACTGTTTTTT | CASTFDRGYEKLFF
TRBJ2-7 | TRBV24-1 | NA | few | TGTGCCACCAGTGATCCAACCAAGGACAGTTACGAGCAGTACTTC | CATSDPTKDSYEQYF
TRBJ2-6 | TRBV29-1 | NA | many | TGCAGCGTATCACCCTCTGGGGCCAACGTCCTGACTTTC | CSVSPSGANVLTF
TRBJ2-2 | TRBV12-3/TRBV12-4 | TRBD1 | few | TGTGCCAGCAGTTTAGGGTTAGGGGGCTACTCCACCCGGGAGCTGTTTTTT | CASSLGLGGYSTRELFF
TRBJ2-3 | TRBV7-9 | NA | NA | TGTGCCAGCAGCTTAGTGCGGGAAGATACGCAGTATTTT | CASSLVREDTQYF
TRBJ2-5 | TRBV5-1 | NA | few | TGCGCCAGCCGGGCGGCGGGTCAAGAGACCCAGTACTTC | CASRAAGQETQYF
TRBJ2-3 | TRBV6-2/TRBV6-3 | NA | few | TGTGCCAGCAGTTACAATAGCGCAGATACGCAGTATTTT | CASSYNSADTQYF
TRBJ1-2 | TRBV6-5 | NA | many | TGTGCCAGCAGTTACAAGGGCTATGGCTACACCTTC | CASSYKGYGYTF
TRBJ1-1 | TRBV12-3/TRBV12-4 | NA | NA | TGTGCCAGCACTGAGCATATAGGGATGAACACTGAAGCTTTCTTT | CASTEHIGMNTEAFF
TRBJ2-7 | TRBV3-1 | NA | NA | TGTGCCAGCAGCCAAGAGAGAATGTACTTC | CASSQERMYF
TRBJ1-3 | TRBV13 | NA | few | TGTGCCAGCAGCCCCACTGGAAACACCATATATTTT | CASSPTGNTIYF
TRBJ2-7 | TRBV15 | NA | NA | TGTGCCACCAGCAGACAGAACTACGAGCAGTACTTC | CATSRQNYEQYF
TRBJ2-7 | TRBV20-1 | TRBD2 | NA | TGCAGTGCTAGTGAGGTGCGGGAGGCCGGTCTTTCGTACGAGCAGTACTTC | CSASEVREAGLSYEQYF
TRBJ1-1 | TRBV12-3/TRBV12-4 | NA | few | TGTGCCAGCAGTTTACTATCGGGACGGCGAGGCCCTGAAGCTTTCTTT | CASSLLSGRRGPEAFF
TRBJ2-3 | TRBV20-1 | NA | NA | TGCAGTGCTAGAGCGTATGGGGACCCCCAATATACGCAGTATTTT | CSARAYGDPQYTQYF
TRBJ1-2 | TRBV5-1 | TRBD1 | few | TGCGCCAGCAGCTTGGAGGGGGCGATCCCTTATGGCTACACCTTC | CASSLEGAIPYGYTF
TRBJ1-5 | TRBV29-1 | TRBD1 | NA | TGCAGCGTTGTCCTCTCCCCGGGACAGGTCAGCAATCAGCCCCAGCATTTT | CSVVLSPGQVSNQPQHF
TRBJ2-2 | TRBV20-1 | NA | NA | TGCAGTGCTAGAGTAGGGGCGGGGGAGCTGTTTTTT | CSARVGAGELFF
TRBJ2-2 | TRBV7-3 | NA | NA | TGTGCCAGCAGCTCCGACAGTGACACCGGGGAGCTGTTTTTT | CASSSDSDTGELFF
TRBJ1-1 | TRBV27 | NA | few | TGTGCCAGCAGTCTGGGACCTCTCTCAAGGGCTTTCTTT | CASSLGPLSRAFF
TRBJ2-1 | TRBV7-9 | TRBD2 | NA | TGTGCCAGCAGGGTGCGGACCAGGGACTACGGCAATGAGCAGTTCTTC | CASRVRTRDYGNEQFF
TRBJ2-2 | TRBV11-3 | TRBD2 | few | TGTGCCAGCAGCCATAATGGGGGGGCCGGGGAGCTGTTTTTT | CASSHNGGAGELFF
TRBJ2-5 | TRBV5-1 | NA | once | TGCGCCAGCAGCTTGAGTCAGAACCAAGAGACCCAGTACTTC | CASSLSQNQETQYF
TRBJ1-2 | TRBV6-1 | TRBD1 | few | TGTGCCAGCAGTGACCGAGGACAGGGGGGAGCTAACTATGGCTACACCTTC | CASSDRGQGGANYGYTF
TRBJ2-3 | TRBV2 | NA | few | TGTGCCAGCAGGAAAGAGATTTCAGATACGCAGTATTTT | CASRKEISDTQYF
TRBJ2-3 | TRBV20-1 | NA | NA | TGCAGTGGGTGGATCGCCGGTGCCGGGAGAGGAGATACGCAGTATTTT | CSGWIAGAGRGDTQYF
TRBJ1-1 | TRBV6-5 | NA | NA | TGTGCCAGCAGCTCAGCGACCCTAGGGGACACTGAAGCTTTCTTT | CASSSATLGDTEAFF
TRBJ2-5 | TRBV3-1 | TRBD2 | few | TGTGCCAGCAGCCTGGGACTAGCGGAGAAAGAGACCCAGTACTTC | CASSLGLAEKETQYF
TRBJ2-7 | TRBV20-1 | TRBD2 | few | TGCAGTCTGACTAGCGGGAGTGGGGGCGAGCAGTACTTC | CSLTSGSGGEQYF
TRBJ1-2 | TRBV27 | NA | few | TGTGCCAGCAGTTTAAAGGGGGGGGAGGGCTACACCTTC | CASSLKGGEGYTF
TRBJ2-1 | TRBV9 | TRBD2 | many | TGTGCCAGCAGTCCTGAAGCGGGAGGCCCCTCCTACAATGAGCAGTTCTTC | CASSPEAGGPSYNEQFF